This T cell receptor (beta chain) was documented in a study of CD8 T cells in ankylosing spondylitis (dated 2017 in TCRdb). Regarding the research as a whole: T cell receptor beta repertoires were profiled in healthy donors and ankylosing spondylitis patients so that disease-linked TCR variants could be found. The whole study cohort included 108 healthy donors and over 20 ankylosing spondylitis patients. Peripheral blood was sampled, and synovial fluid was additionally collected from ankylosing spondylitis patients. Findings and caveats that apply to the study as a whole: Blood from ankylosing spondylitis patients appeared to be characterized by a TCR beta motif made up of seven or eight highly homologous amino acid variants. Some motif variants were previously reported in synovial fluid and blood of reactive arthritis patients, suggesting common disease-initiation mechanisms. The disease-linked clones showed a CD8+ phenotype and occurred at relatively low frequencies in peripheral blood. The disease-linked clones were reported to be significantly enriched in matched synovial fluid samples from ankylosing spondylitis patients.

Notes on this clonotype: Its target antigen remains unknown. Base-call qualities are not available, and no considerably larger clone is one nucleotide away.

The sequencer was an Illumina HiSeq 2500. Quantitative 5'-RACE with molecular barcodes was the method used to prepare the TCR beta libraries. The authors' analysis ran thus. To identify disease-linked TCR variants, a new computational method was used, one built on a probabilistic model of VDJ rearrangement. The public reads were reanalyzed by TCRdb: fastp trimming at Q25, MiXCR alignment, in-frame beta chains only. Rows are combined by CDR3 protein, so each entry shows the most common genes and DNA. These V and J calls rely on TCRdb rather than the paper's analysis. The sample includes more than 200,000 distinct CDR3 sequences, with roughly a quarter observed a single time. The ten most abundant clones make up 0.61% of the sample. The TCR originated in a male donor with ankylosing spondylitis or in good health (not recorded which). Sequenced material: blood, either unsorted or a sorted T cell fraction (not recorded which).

The bases read TGTGCCAGCAGTCCACGGACAGGGTTTGAGACCCAGTACTTC. Protein translation: CASSPRTGFETQYF. This receptor chain uses TRBV28 and TRBJ2-5; 8 middle bases align to TRBD1. For CDR1 and CDR2, the germline V gene lists MDHEN and SYDVKM. Clipping removes 5 bases from V and 5 bases from J, with 7 as the unmatched junction base count. The cysteine opens and the phenylalanine closes a CDR3 of 14 amino acids. Only the CDR3 DNA stays, 42 bases, in frame from base 1.